The present T cell receptor (beta chain) was sequenced within a study of Ad26.COV2.S vaccination and SARS-CoV-2 variants. Profiled with immunoSEQ multiplex PCR; TCRdb holds only in-frame clones, not every one. Of hundreds of thousands of clones listed, more than 70% were seen once; the top ten hold over 1.3%. The CDR3 length is 15 residues. The V gene's germline CDR1 is LNHNV and CDR2 YYDKDF (reference sequence). With 2 bases removed from V and 2 bases from J, the gap between germline ends came to 10 bases. As to this clone: What it recognizes is unknown.

Treatment reported: 15 to 20 received Ad26.COV2.S at low or high dose, single or two shots; 5 received placebo; per-sample allocation not given. Specimens were obtained on day 63 following the first vaccine or placebo injection. A Boston adult aged 18-55 years was the donor. An Ad26 vector expressing Wuhan-strain SARS-CoV-2 spike served as the vaccine. The study, taken as a whole, reports: The TCR-based breadth and depth measures might underestimate overall T cell responses. Comparability of non-spike TCR breadth was observed across vaccine and placebo recipients.

The material sequenced was peripheral blood, taken in a trial of Ad26.COV2.S vaccine versus placebo. This receptor was obtained from a person between 18 and 65 years old who received the Ad26.COV2.S COVID-19 vaccine or a placebo. The rearrangement uses TRBV15 and TRBJ2-1; TRBD1 might be the D (5 bases). The CDR3: CATSRKPGTYNEQFF. The CDR3 DNA reads TGTGCCACCAGCAGAAAGCCAGGGACCTACAATGAGCAGTTCTTC.